These T cell receptor beta chains were read from a single sample in a study of T cell repertoires in cytomegalovirus infection. These receptors lack a known antigen. TCRdb ran MiXCR on the reads and lists one entry per CDR3 protein. Of 380,000 or so distinct CDR3 sequences detected, around a third appear once; the ten largest clones hold about 14%. This sample comprised cultured PBMCs, obtained from culture after CMV antigen stimulation. These receptors were taken from a human donor in good health (CMV status not recorded). Some clones in this sample may be carry-over from other donors' samples. Both conserved end residues are part of each CDR3. Each record gives: CDR3 length, clone size, D gene, V gene, J gene, CDR3 DNA, CDR3 protein. The D gene is left open where the match is weak. Not every row has a clone size; where given, it reads once, few, many or a size class.

16	.	TRBD1	TRBV6-8	TRBJ1-1	TGTGCCAGCAGTGGCTCTTTCGGGACAGCTTACACTGAAGCTTTCTTT	CASSGSFGTAYTEAFF
15	few	.	TRBV7-2	TRBJ1-1	TGTGCCAGCAGCTTAGACGGTGTAGTAGGGACTGAAGCTTTCTTT	CASSLDGVVGTEAFF
20	.	.	TRBV28	TRBJ2-1	TGTGCCAGCACCAACCTGGGGGACAGACGGACTAGGAGCTCCTACAATGAGCAGTTCTTC	CASTNLGDRRTRSSYNEQFF
17	.	TRBD2	TRBV28	TRBJ2-7	TGTGCCAGCAGCGAATCACACTTAGGACTAGCGGGAGATGAGCAGTACTTC	CASSESHLGLAGDEQYF
16	few	.	TRBV7-6	TRBJ1-3	TGTGCCAGCAGCTTAGCGGTAGGATCCTCTGGAAACACCATATATTTT	CASSLAVGSSGNTIYF
16	.	.	TRBV12-5	TRBJ2-3	TGTGCTAGTGCCATCCCTCGAGGGGGGTCCACAGATACGCAGTATTTT	CASAIPRGGSTDTQYF
14	many	.	TRBV12-3/TRBV12-4	TRBJ1-5	TGTGCCAGCAGTCCTCGCTTGAGCAATCAGCCCCAGCATTTT	CASSPRLSNQPQHF
13	.	.	TRBV7-3	TRBJ1-1	TGTGCCAGCAGCTTCCCGGGTAATGCTGAAGCTTTCTTT	CASSFPGNAEAFF
16	.	TRBD2	TRBV4-2	TRBJ2-5	TGTGCCAGCAGCCAAGAGGGGCGGGGGGTCCAAGAGACCCAGTACTTC	CASSQEGRGVQETQYF
13	.	.	TRBV6-2/TRBV6-3	TRBJ1-5	TGTGCCAGCAGTTATGGACCTTCTCAGCCCCAGCATTTT	CASSYGPSQPQHF
16	.	TRBD2	TRBV5-1	TRBJ2-1	TGCGCCAGCAGGGACCGACTAGCGGGAGGTTCGGATGAGCAGTTCTTC	CASRDRLAGGSDEQFF
15	.	.	TRBV27	TRBJ2-2	TGTGCCAGCAGTTTGGAGGGGAGTTACACCGGGGAGCTGTTTTTT	CASSLEGSYTGELFF
17	many	.	TRBV7-2	TRBJ2-3	TGTGCCAGCAGCTTAGAGATCGGGTCTACTTACACAGATACGCAGTATTTT	CASSLEIGSTYTDTQYF
14	few	.	TRBV7-2	TRBJ2-7	TGTGCCAGCAGCTTCTTGCAGCCATCCTACGAGCAGTACTTC	CASSFLQPSYEQYF
17	.	.	TRBV4-3	TRBJ1-5	TGCGCCAGCAGCCAAGATACCTGGACAGCTAGCAATCAGCCCCAGCATTTT	CASSQDTWTASNQPQHF
15	.	TRBD2	TRBV5-4	TRBJ2-2	TGTGCCAGCAGCTTGATAGCGGGAGTAGTCGGGGAGCTGTTTTTT	CASSLIAGVVGELFF
15	.	.	TRBV5-5	TRBJ2-1	TGTGCCAGCAGCCCGCTAATGAGCTCCTACAATGAGCAGTTCTTC	CASSPLMSSYNEQFF
15	.	TRBD1	TRBV28	TRBJ1-2	TGTGCCAGCACGCGGACAGGGCCGTCGATCTATGGCTACACCTTC	CASTRTGPSIYGYTF
18	.	.	TRBV19	TRBJ2-2	TGTGCCAGTAGTGACTCCTCGCGACTATACGCGAACACCGGGGAGCTGTTTTTT	CASSDSSRLYANTGELFF
14	.	TRBD1	TRBV6-2/TRBV6-3	TRBJ1-1	TGTGCCAGCAGTTACTTGACACAGGGGACTGAAGCTTTCTTT	CASSYLTQGTEAFF
13	few	TRBD1	TRBV20-1	TRBJ1-2	TGCAGTGCTGGGACAGGGGGAAGATATGGCTACACCTTC	CSAGTGGRYGYTF
12	.	.	TRBV7-4	TRBJ1-1	TGTGCCAGCAGCCTCAGGACAGTTGAAGCTTTCTTT	CASSLRTVEAFF
15	.	.	TRBV7-2	TRBJ2-1	TGTGCCAGCAGCAGGGTCGAGGGCTCCTACAATGAGCAGTTCTTC	CASSRVEGSYNEQFF
15	.	.	TRBV5-5	TRBJ2-3	TGTGCCAGCAGCCGATCCCCTAGCCCGGTAGATACGCAGTATTTT	CASSRSPSPVDTQYF
12	.	.	TRBV29-1	TRBJ1-1	TGCAGCGGGGGTAGAGTGAACACTGAAGCTTTCTTT	CSGGRVNTEAFF
15	.	.	TRBV4-3	TRBJ2-3	TGCGCCAGCAGCCAAGGAGGCAGGGGAGAAGATACGCAGTATTTT	CASSQGGRGEDTQYF
14	few	TRBD2	TRBV10-3	TRBJ2-1	TGTGCCATCAAAGAGTCAGCGGGATGGGATGAGCAGTTCTTC	CAIKESAGWDEQFF
18	.	TRBD1	TRBV4-1	TRBJ2-4	TGCGCCAGCAGCCAAGTATATGCCGGGACAGGGGGCAAAAACATTCAGTACTTC	CASSQVYAGTGGKNIQYF
12	many	.	TRBV27	TRBJ1-2	TGTGCCAGCAGTCCATCAAACTATGGCTACACCTTC	CASSPSNYGYTF
13	.	TRBD1	TRBV20-1	TRBJ1-1	TGCAGTGCGCCACAGGGGGCGGGCACTGAAGCTTTCTTT	CSAPQGAGTEAFF
15	.	.	TRBV19	TRBJ2-1	TGTGCCAGTAGCAACTTGATCGGGGACAACAATGAGCAGTTCTTC	CASSNLIGDNNEQFF
18	many	.	TRBV7-2	TRBJ2-1	TGTGCCAGCAGCTTAGAGGGGGGCGGGAGTGTTATTTACAATGAGCAGTTCTTC	CASSLEGGGSVIYNEQFF
15	few	.	TRBV4-1	TRBJ2-7	TGTGCCAGCAGCCGTCCGGGCCTCGAGGTCTACGAGCAGTACTTC	CASSRPGLEVYEQYF
15	few	TRBD2	TRBV7-8	TRBJ2-3	TGTGCCAGCAGCTTACAGCGGGAGAATGTCGATACGCAGTATTTT	CASSLQRENVDTQYF
15	few	.	TRBV10-3	TRBJ2-3	TGTGCCATCTCCCCGGCAACAAGGCAGGCAGATACGCAGTATTTT	CAISPATRQADTQYF
14	.	.	TRBV7-2	TRBJ2-5	TGTGCCAGCAGCTTACCGGGAAGCCAAGAGACCCAGTACTTC	CASSLPGSQETQYF
13	.	.	TRBV24-1	TRBJ2-3	TGTGCCACCAGTGATGTTGGCACAGATACGCAGTATTTT	CATSDVGTDTQYF
11	.	.	TRBV20-1	TRBJ1-4	TGCAGTGCCCCGTATGGGCCGAAACTGTTTTTT	CSAPYGPKLFF
15	.	.	TRBV20-1	TRBJ2-3	TGCAGTGCTAGCTCCCCAGGAGGGGCCACAGATACGCAGTATTTT	CSASSPGGATDTQYF
14	many	.	TRBV11-3	TRBJ1-1	TGTGCCAGCAGCAGATTCGGGGGGGATTCTGAAGCTTTCTTT	CASSRFGGDSEAFF
16	.	.	TRBV27	TRBJ1-5	TGTGCCAGCAGGCAAGAGAGCCGGGGCCCCGGCCAGCCCCAGCATTTT	CASRQESRGPGQPQHF
13	.	TRBD2	TRBV29-1	TRBJ2-1	TGCAGCGTTGCCAGCGGGAGAATTATTGAGCAGTTCTTC	CSVASGRIIEQFF
14	few	.	TRBV5-4	TRBJ2-1	TGTGCCAGCAGCTTAAGGGGGGGAGGAATTGAGCAGTTCTTC	CASSLRGGGIEQFF
14	few	TRBD1	TRBV7-2	TRBJ2-1	TGTGCCAGCAGCTGGGACAGGGGGTGGTATGAGCAGTTCTTC	CASSWDRGWYEQFF
15	.	TRBD1	TRBV7-2	TRBJ1-6	TGTGCCAGCAGCGACATCCAGGGGGGAAGGGCACCCCTCCACTTT	CASSDIQGGRAPLHF
21	many	TRBD1	TRBV7-2	TRBJ1-4	TGTGCCAGCAGCTTATCCTCGTTCCGGCCGGGACAGGAATCTAATGAAGGAAAACTGTTTTTT	CASSLSSFRPGQESNEGKLFF
13	few	.	TRBV27	TRBJ2-5	TGTGCCAGCAGTTTACTCTCACAACAGACCCAGTACTTC	CASSLLSQQTQYF
13	.	.	TRBV6-8	TRBJ2-7	TGTGCCAGCAGTTACGCCAGGGCTCTAGAGCAGTACTTC	CASSYARALEQYF
16	few	TRBD2	TRBV7-2	TRBJ2-1	TGTGCCAGCAGCTTTGGTGGGTCTAGCGGGAGAACGGAGCAGTTCTTC	CASSFGGSSGRTEQFF
13	.	.	TRBV7-6	TRBJ2-1	TGTGCCAGCAACCCACCTCGATACAATGAGCAGTTCTTC	CASNPPRYNEQFF
14	.	TRBD1	TRBV5-4	TRBJ1-1	TGTGCCAGCAGCTTGGGGGACAGCCTACTTCCAGCTTTCTTT	CASSLGDSLLPAFF
15	.	.	TRBV6-5	TRBJ2-2	TGTGCCAGCAGTTACGTTACAGCGAACACCGGGGAGCTGTTTTTT	CASSYVTANTGELFF
12	.	.	TRBV7-6	TRBJ2-1	TGTGCCAGCAGCTTAGCGGTTCATGAGCAGTTCTTC	CASSLAVHEQFF
17	.	.	TRBV4-3	TRBJ1-4	TGCGCCAGCAGCCGGCTCCCTGCGGCGGATGCTAATGAAAAACTGTTTTTT	CASSRLPAADANEKLFF
16	.	.	TRBV12-5	TRBJ2-2	TGTGCTAGTGGCCCGAGGGAGATCCGGAACACCGGGGAGCTGTTTTTT	CASGPREIRNTGELFF